This T cell receptor (beta chain) was sequenced in a study of cytomegalovirus exposure and HLA in healthy donors. Across the study: Among around 170 million T cells, an earlier analysis found 95 million to 140 million unique TCR beta sequences. Points from the study as a whole: An analysis that came later showed most CMV-associated TCR beta chains appearing HLA-restricted. Sequencing likely produced, as an artifact, a cluster of highly shared sequence variants.

Between the trimmed V and J ends, which lost 1 base and 7 bases, there was a span of 8 bases. The length of the CDR3 is 13 residues. Germline-derived CDR1 and CDR2 are LGHNA and YSLEER. The PCR had 60 Vbeta and 13 Jbeta primers. Some clones are missing from TCRdb's copy, which holds only in-frame ones; the method was immunoSEQ multiplex PCR. The sample has over 200,000 clones, more than 75% seen once; the top ten hold around 1.4%. Comment on this clone: Antigen: not known.

The sequence was obtained from a human donor in good health. V gene TRBV4-3 combines with J gene TRBJ1-5; D gene uncertain. The source material was PBMCs. In DNA, the CDR3 is TGCGCCAGCAGCCAAGTCCGCGGGCAGCCCCAGCATTTT. Translation: CASSQVRGQPQHF.